Listed here are 27 T cell receptor beta chains from one sample, sequenced in a study of blood T cell repertoires in COVID-19. Produced via immunoSEQ multiplex PCR; TCRdb's table is partial and in-frame only. The table includes 110,000 to 150,000 clones, around four fifths detected once. Sequenced sample: PBMCs or T cells enriched from blood (not recorded which). The receptors come from a woman between 50 and 59 years old who had recovered from COVID-19.

The chain couples TRBV4-2 to TRBJ1-5, with TRBD1 as a possible D gene (6 bases). Germline values: CDR1 LGHNA, CDR2 YNFKEQ. The CDR3 length is 15 residues. Trimming shortened V by 0 bases and J by 4 bases, and 10 bases separated the two germline ends. This CDR3 is CASSQERGGNQPQHF. The CDR3 nucleotides read TGTGCCAGCAGCCAAGAGAGGGGGGGAAATCAGCCCCAGCATTTT.

This clone appeared once. The genes are TRBV12-3 or TRBV12-4 and TRBJ2-3, with a weak D call TRBD1 (5 bases). Trimming took off 6 bases at V and 5 bases at J, with 9 bases between the two ends. The CDR3 has 12 amino acids. The CDR3 region has the DNA TGTGCCAGCAGGGGGCTAGTAGATACGCAGTATTTT. Residues: CASRGLVDTQYF.

The CDR3 spells CASSQGGAEAFF. DNA for the CDR3: TGTGCCAGCAGCCAAGGGGGCGCAGAAGCTTTCTTT. This chain joins TRBV6-6 and TRBJ1-1; 7 nucleotides line up with TRBD1. The trim removed 6 bases at V and 8 bases at J, leaving 6 bases unmatched. The CDR3 loop spans 12 amino acids. Looked up from germline, CDR1 is MNHNY and CDR2 is SVGAGI (reference sequence).

The chain carries TRBV5-5 and TRBJ1-2; no definite D call. The CDR3 spans 13 residues. Germline V gene data show CDR1 as SGHKS and CDR2 as YYEKEE (reference sequence). Trimming pared 2 bases from V and 8 bases from J, leaving 13 bases between. The CDR3 coding sequence is TGTGCCAGCAGCTTCGTTGGGTCGAGGGGCTACACCTTC. Protein: CASSFVGSRGYTF.

This chain joins TRBV11-2 and TRBJ2-7, with TRBD2 as a possible D gene (6 bases). The V gene's germline CDR1 is SGHAT and CDR2 FQNNGV. The CDR3 extends over 14 amino acids. V dropped 2 bases and J dropped 1 base, with 9 bases sitting between them. The CDR3: CASSLWGLSYEQYF. The CDR3 DNA follows: TGTGCCAGCAGCTTATGGGGACTGTCCTACGAGCAGTACTTC.

J is TRBJ2-5 and V is TRBV2; D not certain. The germline V and J ends were trimmed by 3 bases and 2 bases, with 7 bases remaining between them. This CDR3 has 13 residues. CDR1 is SNHLY, CDR2 FYNNEI, per germline. CDR3 amino acids: CASSDVGQETQYF. DNA of the CDR3: TGTGCCAGCAGTGACGTCGGGCAAGAGACCCAGTACTTC.

This rearrangement joins TRBV6-1 to TRBJ1-1; D gene uncertain. Looked up from germline, CDR1 is MNHNS and CDR2 is SASEGT. The CDR3 has 12 residues. Trimming removed 3 bases from V and 8 bases from J, with 10 bases in between. CDR3: CASSEQEVEAFF. The CDR3 DNA is TGTGCCAGCAGTGAGCAGGAGGTGGAAGCTTTCTTT.

This sequence joins TRBV15 and TRBJ2-5; 12 bases are shared with TRBD2. Germline V gives CDR1 LNHNV, CDR2 YYDKDF (reference sequence). CDR3 length equals 16 residues. V shed 2 bases and J 1 base; nucleotides not matched to a gene: 2. The CDR3 protein is CATSRTSGGTQETQYF. The CDR3 nucleotides read TGTGCCACCAGCAGAACTAGCGGGGGGACCCAAGAGACCCAGTACTTC.

This clone was counted a few times. This sequence joins TRBV5-8 and TRBJ2-2; TRBD1 agrees at 9 bases. Germline trimming cut 4 bases from V and 4 bases from J; bases unmatched to any gene: 8. The CDR3 consists of 16 residues. Germline assignment: CDR1 SGHTS and CDR2 YDEGEE. The CDR3 coding sequence is TGTGCCAGCAGCCGGGGGACAGGGACGGTCACCGGGGAGCTGTTTTTT. Its protein is CASSRGTGTVTGELFF.

In DNA form, the CDR3 reads TGTGCCAGCAGCTTGACCCAACAGGGCTATCCCTCAAAAGCTTTCTTT. Amino acid sequence: CASSLTQQGYPSKAFF. V and J are TRBV5-5 and TRBJ1-1, with D perhaps matching TRBD1 (6 bases). CDR3 size: 16 residues. Germline V lookup: CDR1 SGHKS, CDR2 YYEKEE (reference sequence). V gave up 1 base and J gave up 9 bases, with 22 bases separating them.

V and J are TRBV6-5 and TRBJ2-2; D unclear. The CDR3 is 13 amino acids. Trimming removed 2 bases from V and 6 bases from J, with 7 bases in between. Germline CDR1 is MNHEY and CDR2 is SVGAGI. CDR3 nucleotides: TGTGCCAGCAGTTACCACGGTCCCGGGGAGCTGTTTTTT. Translating it yields CASSYHGPGELFF.

V usage is TRBV2 and J usage is TRBJ2-1; D is uncertain. The germline V and J ends were trimmed by 3 bases and 12 bases, with 3 bases remaining between them. The CDR3 sequence is 9 residues long. Germline assignment: CDR1 SNHLY and CDR2 FYNNEI. CDR3 DNA: TGTGCCAGCAGTGATAGGCAGTTCTTC. Encoded protein: CASSDRQFF. Full variable domain (remainder filled in from reference TRBV2 and TRBJ2-1): EPEVTQTPSHQVTQMGQEVILRCVPISNHLYFYWYRQILGQKVEFLVSFYNNEISEKSEIFDDQFSVERPDGSNFTLKIRSTKLEDSAMYFCASSDRQFFGPGTRLTVL.

This sequence joins TRBV10-3 and TRBJ2-5, with D unclear. Germline CDR1 and CDR2: ENHRY and SYGVKD. The V end lost 0 bases, the J end lost 7 bases, and 21 bases lay between the germline ends. This CDR3 is built from 17 residues. The CDR3 DNA sequence: TGTGCCATCAGTGAGTCCCACATGGAGCCGAAGAGGATGACCCAGTACTTC. Translated, it gives CAISESHMEPKRMTQYF.

This chain connects TRBV28 to TRBJ2-6; the D is unclear. From germline, CDR1 is MDHEN and CDR2 SYDVKM. The CDR3 is 13 amino acids. The V end was cut by 5 bases, the J end by 2 bases, with 4 bases between. The CDR3 region has the DNA TGTGCCAGCAGTGCGGCTGGGGCCAACGTCCTGACTTTC. Translating gives CASSAAGANVLTF.

The chain has TRBV27 and TRBJ1-2, with 7 positions matching TRBD1. This CDR3 comprises 12 residues. The V segment lost 11 bases and the J segment 6 bases; nucleotides outside the gene matches: 9. The V gene's germline CDR1 is MNHEY and CDR2 SMNVEV (reference sequence). The CDR3 loop reads CAARQGFDGYTF. DNA of the CDR3: TGTGCCGCAAGACAGGGTTTCGATGGCTACACCTTC.

The V call is TRBV28, the J call TRBJ1-2; D call uncertain. V lost 4 bases and J lost 3, with 15 bases in between. The CDR3 has 15 amino acids. Per the germline V gene, CDR1 is MDHEN and CDR2 is SYDVKM. The CDR3 DNA reads TGTGCCAGCAGTTCCTCCTTTGGCAACGACTATGGCTACACCTTC. Protein: CASSSSFGNDYGYTF.

In its sample, this clone was seen many times. V usage is TRBV4-2 and J usage is TRBJ2-7; TRBD2 aligns across 9 bases. The CDR3 runs to 15 residues. Trimming cost V 2 bases and J 0 bases; bases outside gene matches: 2. Germline V gives CDR1 LGHNA, CDR2 YNFKEQ. The CDR3 DNA reads TGTGCCAGCAGCCAACTAGCGGGGTCCTCCTACGAGCAGTACTTC. This translates into CASSQLAGSSYEQYF.

This chain joins TRBV4-2 and TRBJ1-2; 8 nucleotides agree with TRBD1. V shed 1 base, J shed 12 bases, and the junction held 10 bases outside the gene matches. CDR1 and CDR2 (germline): LGHNA, YNFKEQ. The CDR3 runs to 14 residues. CDR3 residues: CASSQGLGQGFDTF. The CDR3 nucleotides read TGTGCCAGCAGCCAAGGACTCGGACAGGGCTTTGACACCTTC.

This clone was observed a handful of times. The CDR3 DNA sequence: TGTGCCAGCTCACCCGGACTAGCGGGGGCGGAGGAGACCCAGTACTTC. It specifies CASSPGLAGAEETQYF. The chain carries TRBV18 and TRBJ2-5; 13 bases line up with TRBD2. The V and J ends lost 3 bases and 5 bases, in that order; junction bases with no gene match: 6. The CDR3 is made up of 16 amino acids. Germline assignment: CDR1 KGHSH and CDR2 LQKENI.

This clone was observed a handful of times. J is TRBJ2-1 and V is TRBV3-1 (or the pseudogene TRBV3-2), with TRBD1 matching over 7 bases. Germline V gives CDR1 LGHDT, CDR2 YNNKEL (reference sequence). The length of the CDR3 is 15 residues. V dropped 1 base and J dropped 10; count of bases not matched to a gene: 10. This chain's CDR3 is CASSQGQGFSTEQFF. In DNA form, the CDR3 reads TGTGCCAGCAGCCAAGGACAGGGCTTTAGTACAGAGCAGTTCTTC.

The chain recombines TRBV11-3 with TRBJ2-2, with 7 bases matching TRBD1. CDR1 is SGHNT and CDR2 is YENEEA in the germline V gene. V shed 5 bases, J shed 3 bases, and the junction held 6 bases outside the gene matches. The CDR3 has 15 residues. As DNA, the CDR3 is TGTGCCAGCAGCCTGGGGCAGGGGGACACCGGGGAGCTGTTTTTT. As protein: CASSLGQGDTGELFF. The whole variable domain, filled in from reference TRBV11-3 and TRBJ2-2, reads EAGVVQSPRYKIIEKKQPVAFWCNPISGHNTLYWYLQNLGQGPELLIRYENEEAVDDSQLPKDRFSAERLKGVDSTLKIQPAELGDSAVYLCASSLGQGDTGELFFGEGSRLTVL.

The chain links TRBV5-1 to TRBJ2-2; TRBD1 matches 7 bases. Trimming took 4 bases from V and 2 from J; bases not matched to a gene: 5. Looked up from germline, CDR1 is SGHRS and CDR2 is YFSETQ. The CDR3 is 15 amino acids. CDR3 amino acids: CASSVGQANTGELFF. The CDR3 coding sequence is TGCGCCAGCAGCGTTGGACAGGCTAACACCGGGGAGCTGTTTTTT.

This chain uses TRBV4-2 with TRBJ1-2; no definite D call. CDR1 is LGHNA, CDR2 YNFKEQ, per germline. This CDR3 spans 14 amino acids. Trimming cost V 1 base and J 4 bases, with 10 bases left between them. The CDR3 bases are TGTGCCAGCAGCCAAGGGGGAGCCGGCTATGGCTACACCTTC. Its translation: CASSQGGAGYGYTF.

As DNA, the CDR3 is TGCAGCGTTGGATTTGGCGGGGCGACCACCGGGGAGCTGTTTTTT. It specifies CSVGFGGATTGELFF. The chain has TRBV29-1 and TRBJ2-2, with D possibly TRBD2 on 6 matching bases. Per the germline V gene, CDR1 is SQVTM and CDR2 is ANQGSEA. Deletions cut 4 bases from V and 4 bases from J, with 16 bases between. The CDR3 has 15 residues.

The gene calls are TRBV7-9 and TRBJ1-2, with D perhaps TRBD1 (5 bases). V shed 3 bases and J shed 8 bases, with 10 bases lying between them. The CDR3 runs 12 residues. CDR1 and CDR2 (germline): SEHNR, FQNEAQ (reference sequence). Here the CDR3 DNA reads TGTGCCAGCAGCTTTCGGGGGTTAGGCTACACCTTC. Translated, it gives CASSFRGLGYTF.

V and J are TRBV21-1 and TRBJ2-7; TRBD2 is the table's D call and was not checked against the DNA. TRBV21-1 is reported as a pseudogene. CDR3 size: 14 residues. CDR3 bases: TGTGCCAGCAGGGTTAGCGGGGGGTCCAACGAGCAGTACGTC. This encodes CASRVSGGSNEQYV.

Points on this clone: The same CDR3 also results from other DNA sequences found in this sample. V usage is TRBV7-9 and J usage is TRBJ1-1; unclear D gene. CDR3 size: 13 residues. V was cut by 1 base and J by 5 bases, with 8 bases left in between. Germline values: CDR1 SEHNR, CDR2 FQNEAQ (reference sequence). In DNA form, the CDR3 reads TGTGCCAGCAGCTTAGATGAGGGAACTGAAGCTTTCTTT. The encoded protein is CASSLDEGTEAFF.